The clone carrying this T cell receptor beta chain has only a few counts. Its specificity is unknown. This specimen belongs to a study of response to subunit inactivated influenza vaccine. Findings and limits, study-wide: Each seasonal influenza vaccination recruits few new T cells, the authors suggested.

TCRdb passed the RT-PCR reads through MiXCR, listing each CDR3 protein once. The repertoire has more than 700,000 distinct CDR3 sequences, approximately 22% of them found once; the top ten carry 10%. The junction had 9 bases not matched to a gene; V was cut back by 0 bases and J by 3 bases. The CDR3 sequence is 18 residues long. Germline CDR1 reads MGHRA; CDR2 reads YSYEKL. This chain joins TRBV4-1 and TRBJ2-7, with 12 nucleotides matching TRBD2. The source was PBMCs from blood, collected approximately 5 days after vaccination. The sequence was collected from a man aged 50 to 60 who received an inactivated influenza vaccine. The CDR3 bases are TGCGCCAGCAGCCAAGATGAGGCTAGCGGGGGGGCGGTCTACGAGCAGTACTTC. Translation gives CASSQDEASGGAVYEQYF.